This is a list of T cell receptor beta chains from one sample in a study of T cell responses to AZD1222 COVID-19 vaccine. Clones were read by immunoSEQ multiplex PCR, and TCRdb kept only the in-frame ones, dropping some. This sample carries some 120,000 clones, approximately 85% of them seen once, and the ten largest clones take 7.6%. The sequencing here drew on peripheral blood, taken on day 0 of AZD1222 vaccination. These receptor sequences come from an adult in good health. CDR3s include the opening cysteine and the closing phenylalanine or tryptophan. D genes are given only for firm matches. Only part of the rows carry a size: once, few, many, or a class if the clone is expanded.

V	J	size	D	DNA	CDR3
TRBV7-9	TRBJ2-2	NA	NA	TGTGCCAGCAGCTGGGGCCACGGGGAGCTGTTTTTT	CASSWGHGELFF
TRBV7-2	TRBJ2-7	NA	NA	TGTGCCAGCAGCCCTATGGGAGTATCCTCCGAGCAGTACTTC	CASSPMGVSSEQYF
TRBV5-5	TRBJ1-3	NA	TRBD1	TGTGCCAGCAGCTTCGGGACAGGGAGAAACACCATATATTTT	CASSFGTGRNTIYF
TRBV4-1	TRBJ2-7	once	NA	TGCGCCAGCAGCCAATCAGGGTGGGGCGAGCAGTACTTC	CASSQSGWGEQYF
TRBV7-6	TRBJ2-7	NA	NA	TGTGCCAGCAGCCCCAAACAGGACCCCCTCTACGAGCAGTACTTC	CASSPKQDPLYEQYF
TRBV10-2	TRBJ2-7	NA	NA	TGCGCCAGCAGTGGGGCCTACGAGCAGTACTTC	CASSGAYEQYF
TRBV5-4	TRBJ1-2	NA	NA	TGTGCCAGCAGCATAGACCGTACTAACTATGGCTACACCTTC	CASSIDRTNYGYTF
TRBV9	TRBJ1-1	NA	NA	TGTGCCAGCAGCGTAGTCACAGCGAACACTGAAGCTTTCTTT	CASSVVTANTEAFF
TRBV5-1	TRBJ2-7	few	TRBD2	TGCGCCAGCAGCTTGGTTCCACTAGCGGGGGCGTCCTACGAGCAGTACTTC	CASSLVPLAGASYEQYF
TRBV6-2/TRBV6-3	TRBJ2-1	NA	TRBD1	TGTGCCAGCAGTAGCAACGCCGGGACAGGGCTTTACAATGAGCAGTTCTTC	CASSSNAGTGLYNEQFF
TRBV9	TRBJ1-4	NA	TRBD1	TGTGCCAGCAGCGTCCGACAGGGGAATGAAAAACTGTTTTTT	CASSVRQGNEKLFF
TRBV2	TRBJ2-7	once	TRBD1	TGTGCCAGCAGGGTGGGACAGTCCTACGAGCAGTACTTC	CASRVGQSYEQYF
TRBV7-9	TRBJ2-7	NA	TRBD2	TGTGCCAGCAGCACCACTAGCGGGGCTTCCTACGAGCAGTACTTC	CASSTTSGASYEQYF
TRBV5-1	TRBJ1-2	once	NA	TGCGCCAGCAGCTTGTCCGGGTATGGCTACACCTTC	CASSLSGYGYTF
TRBV5-1	TRBJ1-1	NA	TRBD1	TGCGCCAGCAGCCGGGGACAGAAAGCTTTCTTT	CASSRGQKAFF
TRBV2	TRBJ2-3	once	NA	TGTGCCAGCAGTGCCCAGGGGGATACGCAGTATTTT	CASSAQGDTQYF
TRBV19	TRBJ1-3	NA	NA	TGTGCCAGTAGTATCGGTCAGAACGGAAACACCATATATTTT	CASSIGQNGNTIYF
TRBV28	TRBJ2-7	NA	NA	TGTGCCAGCGGAACAGGGCCCTACGAGCAGTACTTC	CASGTGPYEQYF
TRBV9	TRBJ2-7	few	NA	TGTGCCAGCAGCGTGGGAGGGGGCGAGCAGTACTTC	CASSVGGGEQYF
TRBV6-5	TRBJ1-1	NA	NA	TGTGCCAGCAGTTACTCGGGGAGGGGGTTGGCTTTCTTT	CASSYSGRGLAFF
TRBV6-6	TRBJ2-5	NA	NA	TGTGCCAGCAAATTAGGGGGGTCGGGGCAAGAGACCCAGTACTTC	CASKLGGSGQETQYF
TRBV27	TRBJ2-1	NA	NA	TGTGCCAGCAGCGGCCACTCCTACAATGAGCAGTTCTTC	CASSGHSYNEQFF
TRBV21-1	TRBJ2-3	NA	NA	TGTGCCAGCAGCAGAAGCGGGAGGGTGTGTACAGATACGCAGTATTTT	CASSRSGRVCTDTQYF
TRBV19	TRBJ2-7	NA	NA	TGTGCCAGTAGTACCCCGGGACACTACTCCTACGAGCAGTACTTC	CASSTPGHYSYEQYF
TRBV6-5	TRBJ1-1	NA	NA	TGTGCCAGCAGACGACAGTGGAACACTGAAGCTTTCTTT	CASRRQWNTEAFF
TRBV10-3	TRBJ2-5	NA	NA	TGTGCCATCAGTGCTTATCCGCAGCGGAGCCAAGAGACCCAGTACTTC	CAISAYPQRSQETQYF
TRBV3-1/TRBV3-2	TRBJ2-7	NA	TRBD1	TGTGCCAGCAGCCCCAGGACAGGAACCTACGAGCAGTACTTC	CASSPRTGTYEQYF
TRBV19	TRBJ1-2	NA	NA	TGTGCCAGTAGTATCTCGGGAGGCTACACCTTC	CASSISGGYTF
TRBV14	TRBJ2-5	NA	NA	TGTGCCAGCAGCCAAGACGTGGCCCGGAAGGAGACCCAGTACTTC	CASSQDVARKETQYF
TRBV9	TRBJ2-1	NA	TRBD2	TGTGCCAGCAGCGGCGGTGGGGTGGGACTAGGTAATGAGCAGTTCTTC	CASSGGGVGLGNEQFF